The sequence of this T cell receptor (beta chain) was determined in a study of read filtering for tumor transcriptome and immune sequencing. Overall study findings and caveats: Compared with RNA-seq, IR-seq gave much higher clonotype depth and reliability.

From roughly 390 ng of RNA, a library with molecular barcoded alpha/delta and beta/gamma adaptors was made. One entry per CDR3 protein results from TCRdb running MiXCR on the reads. The repertoire holds roughly 82,000 distinct CDR3 sequences, over 9% seen once, with about 16% in the top ten. The CDR3 is 13 amino acids. The V end was cut by 8 bases, the J end by 1 base, with 8 bases between. The germline gives CDR1 MNHEY, CDR2 SMNVEV (reference sequence). Bone marrow was sampled from every patient at the time of active disease. Ten or more counts support this clonotype. Its antigen is not known. Sequences were obtained from a population of CD138-negative cells sorted from bone marrow. The origin of this receptor is a donor aged 40 or older with multiple myeloma. The chain is built from TRBV27 and TRBJ2-2; D perhaps matches TRBD1 (5 bases). This CDR3 reads CASGQLNTGELFF. The CDR3 DNA follows: TGTGCCAGCGGACAACTGAACACCGGGGAGCTGTTTTTT.